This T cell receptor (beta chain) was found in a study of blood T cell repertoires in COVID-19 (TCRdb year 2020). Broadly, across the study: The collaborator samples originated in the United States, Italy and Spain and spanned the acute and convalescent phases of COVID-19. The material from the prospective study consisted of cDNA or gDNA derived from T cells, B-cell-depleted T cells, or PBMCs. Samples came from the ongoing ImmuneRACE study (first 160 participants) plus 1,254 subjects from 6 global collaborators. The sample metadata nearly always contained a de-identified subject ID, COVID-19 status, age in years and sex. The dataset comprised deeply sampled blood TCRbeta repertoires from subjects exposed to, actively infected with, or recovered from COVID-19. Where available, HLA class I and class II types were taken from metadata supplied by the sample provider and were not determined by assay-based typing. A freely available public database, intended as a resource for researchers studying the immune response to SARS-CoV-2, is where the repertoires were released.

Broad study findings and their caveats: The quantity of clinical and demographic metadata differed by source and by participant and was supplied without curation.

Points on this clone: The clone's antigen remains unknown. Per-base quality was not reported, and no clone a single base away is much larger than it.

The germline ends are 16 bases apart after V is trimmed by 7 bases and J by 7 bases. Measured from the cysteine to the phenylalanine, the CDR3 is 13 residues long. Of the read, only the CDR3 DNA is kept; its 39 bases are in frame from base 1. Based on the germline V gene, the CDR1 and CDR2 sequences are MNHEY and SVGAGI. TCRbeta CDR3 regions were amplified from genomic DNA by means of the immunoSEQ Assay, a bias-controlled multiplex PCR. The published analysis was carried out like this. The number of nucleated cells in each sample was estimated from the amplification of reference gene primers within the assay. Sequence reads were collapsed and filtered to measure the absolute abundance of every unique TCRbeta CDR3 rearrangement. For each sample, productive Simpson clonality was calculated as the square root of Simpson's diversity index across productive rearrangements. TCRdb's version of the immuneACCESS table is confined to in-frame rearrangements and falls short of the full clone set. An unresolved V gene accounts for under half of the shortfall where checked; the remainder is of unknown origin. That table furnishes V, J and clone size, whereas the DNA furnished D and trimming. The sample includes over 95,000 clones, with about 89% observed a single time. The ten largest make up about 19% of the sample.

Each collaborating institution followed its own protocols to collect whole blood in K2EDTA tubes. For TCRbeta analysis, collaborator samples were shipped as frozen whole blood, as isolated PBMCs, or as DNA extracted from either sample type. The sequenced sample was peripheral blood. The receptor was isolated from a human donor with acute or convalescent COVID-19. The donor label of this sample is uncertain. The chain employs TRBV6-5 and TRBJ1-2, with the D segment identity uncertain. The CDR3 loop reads CASIRPGSSGYTF. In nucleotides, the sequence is TGTGCCAGCATCCGTCCGGGTTCCTCTGGCTACACCTTC.